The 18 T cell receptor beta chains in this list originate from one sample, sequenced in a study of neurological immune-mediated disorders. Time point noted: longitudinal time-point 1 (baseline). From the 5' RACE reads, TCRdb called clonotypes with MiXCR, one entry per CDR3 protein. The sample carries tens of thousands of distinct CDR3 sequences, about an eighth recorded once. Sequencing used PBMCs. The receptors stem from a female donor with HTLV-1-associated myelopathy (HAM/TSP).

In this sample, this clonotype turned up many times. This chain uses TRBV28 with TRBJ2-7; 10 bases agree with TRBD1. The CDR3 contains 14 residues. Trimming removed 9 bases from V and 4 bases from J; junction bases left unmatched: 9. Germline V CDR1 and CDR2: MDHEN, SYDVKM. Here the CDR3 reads CASQTGTGVYEQYF. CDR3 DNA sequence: TGTGCCAGTCAGACCGGGACAGGGGTGTACGAGCAGTACTTC.

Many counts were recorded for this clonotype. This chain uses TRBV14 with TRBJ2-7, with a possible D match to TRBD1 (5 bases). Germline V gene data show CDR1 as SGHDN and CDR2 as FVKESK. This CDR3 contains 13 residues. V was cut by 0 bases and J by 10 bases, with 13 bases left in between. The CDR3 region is CASSQDWLGPQYF. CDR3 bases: TGTGCCAGCAGCCAAGACTGGCTGGGGCCACAGTACTTC.

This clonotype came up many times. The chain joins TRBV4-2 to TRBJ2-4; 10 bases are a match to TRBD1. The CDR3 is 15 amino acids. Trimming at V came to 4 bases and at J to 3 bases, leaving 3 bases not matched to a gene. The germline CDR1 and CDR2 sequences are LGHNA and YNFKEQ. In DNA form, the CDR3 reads TGTGCCAGCAGCCCGGGACAGGGGTACAAAAACATTCAGTACTTC. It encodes CASSPGQGYKNIQYF.

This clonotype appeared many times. As DNA, the CDR3 is TGCGCCAGCAGCCAAGCCCCGAGGGGCAGCGGGGGGGCCTACGAGCAGTACTTC. It encodes CASSQAPRGSGGAYEQYF. The genes are TRBV4-1 and TRBJ2-7; 10 positions match TRBD2. The CDR3 spans 18 residues. The V segment lost 1 base and the J segment 2 bases; nucleotides outside the gene matches: 11. Per germline, CDR1 MGHRA and CDR2 YSYEKL.

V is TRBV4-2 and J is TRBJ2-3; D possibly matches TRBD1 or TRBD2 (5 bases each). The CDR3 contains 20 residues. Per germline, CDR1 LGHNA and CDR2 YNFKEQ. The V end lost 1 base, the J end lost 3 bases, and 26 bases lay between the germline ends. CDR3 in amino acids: CASSQVGLSGTTPTTDTQYF. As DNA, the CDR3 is TGTGCCAGCAGCCAAGTAGGGCTATCTGGGACCACCCCGACTACAGATACGCAGTATTTT.

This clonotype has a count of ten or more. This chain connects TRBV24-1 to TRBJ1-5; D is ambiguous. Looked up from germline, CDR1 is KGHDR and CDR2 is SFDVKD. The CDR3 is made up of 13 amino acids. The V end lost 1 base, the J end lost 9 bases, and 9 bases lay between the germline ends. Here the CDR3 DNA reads TGTGCCACCAGTGATTTAACACGGGGGCCCCAGCATTTT. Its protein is CATSDLTRGPQHF.

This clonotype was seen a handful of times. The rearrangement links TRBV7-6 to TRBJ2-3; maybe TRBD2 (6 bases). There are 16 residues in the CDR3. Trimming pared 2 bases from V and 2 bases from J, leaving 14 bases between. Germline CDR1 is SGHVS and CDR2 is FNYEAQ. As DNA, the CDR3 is TGTGCCAGCAGCTTATTAGGGGCGGGGTACACAGATACGCAGTATTTT. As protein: CASSLLGAGYTDTQYF.

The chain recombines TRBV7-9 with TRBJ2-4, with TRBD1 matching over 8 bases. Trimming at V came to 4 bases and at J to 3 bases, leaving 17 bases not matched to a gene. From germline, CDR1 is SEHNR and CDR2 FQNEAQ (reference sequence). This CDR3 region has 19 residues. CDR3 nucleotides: TGTGCCAGCAGCTCGGTGACAGGGGAATTCGATTACGGCAAAAACATTCAGTACTTC. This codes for CASSSVTGEFDYGKNIQYF.

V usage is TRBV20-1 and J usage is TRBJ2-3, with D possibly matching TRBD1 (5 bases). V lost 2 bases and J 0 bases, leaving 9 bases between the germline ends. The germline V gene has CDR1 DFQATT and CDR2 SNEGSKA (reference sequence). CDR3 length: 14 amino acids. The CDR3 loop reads CSARRGPSTDTQYF. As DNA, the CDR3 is TGCAGTGCTAGAAGGGGCCCGAGCACAGATACGCAGTATTTT.

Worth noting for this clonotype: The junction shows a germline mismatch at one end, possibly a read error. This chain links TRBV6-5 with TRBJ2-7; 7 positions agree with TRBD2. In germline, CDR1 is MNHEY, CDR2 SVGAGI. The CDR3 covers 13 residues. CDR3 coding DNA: TGTGACAGCAGTTTGGGACTATCATACGAGCAGTACTTC. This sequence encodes CDSSLGLSYEQYF.

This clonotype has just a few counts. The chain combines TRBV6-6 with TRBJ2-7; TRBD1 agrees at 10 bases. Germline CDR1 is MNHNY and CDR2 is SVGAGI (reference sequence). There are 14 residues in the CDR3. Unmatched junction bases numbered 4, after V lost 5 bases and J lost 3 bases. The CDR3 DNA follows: TGTGCCAGCAGTCCGGGACAGGGGCTCTACGAGCAGTACTTC. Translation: CASSPGQGLYEQYF.

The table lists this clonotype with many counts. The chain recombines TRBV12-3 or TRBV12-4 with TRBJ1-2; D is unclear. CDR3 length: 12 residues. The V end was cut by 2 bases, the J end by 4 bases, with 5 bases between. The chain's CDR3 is CASSLNGYGYTF. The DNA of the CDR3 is TGTGCCAGCAGTTTAAACGGCTATGGCTACACCTTC.

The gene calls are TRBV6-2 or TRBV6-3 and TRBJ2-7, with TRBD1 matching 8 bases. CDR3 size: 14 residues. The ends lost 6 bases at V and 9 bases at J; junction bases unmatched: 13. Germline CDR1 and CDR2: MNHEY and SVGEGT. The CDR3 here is CASSDRGTYDGQYF. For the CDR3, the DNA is TGTGCCAGCAGCGACAGGGGCACCTACGACGGGCAGTACTTC.

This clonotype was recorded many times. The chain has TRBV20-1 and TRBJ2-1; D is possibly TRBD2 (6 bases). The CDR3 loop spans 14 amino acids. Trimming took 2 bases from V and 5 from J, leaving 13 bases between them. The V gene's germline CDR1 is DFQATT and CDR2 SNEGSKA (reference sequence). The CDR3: CSARQVSGNNEQFF. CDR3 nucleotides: TGCAGTGCTAGACAGGTTAGCGGCAACAATGAGCAGTTCTTC.

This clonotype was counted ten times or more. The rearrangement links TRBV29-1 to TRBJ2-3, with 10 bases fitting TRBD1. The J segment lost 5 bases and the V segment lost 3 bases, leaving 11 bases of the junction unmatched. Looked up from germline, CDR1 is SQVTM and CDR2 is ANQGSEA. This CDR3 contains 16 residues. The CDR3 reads CSVDDRTGGDQDTQYF. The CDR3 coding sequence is TGCAGCGTTGATGACAGGACAGGGGGTGATCAAGATACGCAGTATTTT.

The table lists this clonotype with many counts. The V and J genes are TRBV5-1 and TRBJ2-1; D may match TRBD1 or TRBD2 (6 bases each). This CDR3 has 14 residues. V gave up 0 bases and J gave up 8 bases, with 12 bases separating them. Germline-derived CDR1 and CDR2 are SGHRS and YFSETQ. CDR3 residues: CASSLEGGPHEQFF. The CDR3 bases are TGCGCCAGCAGCTTGGAAGGGGGGCCGCATGAGCAGTTCTTC.

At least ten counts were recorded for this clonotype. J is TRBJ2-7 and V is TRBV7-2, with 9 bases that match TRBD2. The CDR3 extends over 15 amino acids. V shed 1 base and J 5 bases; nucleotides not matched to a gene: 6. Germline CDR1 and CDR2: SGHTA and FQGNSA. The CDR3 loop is CASSLGGGGAHEQYF. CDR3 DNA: TGTGCCAGCAGCTTAGGGGGCGGGGGGGCCCACGAGCAGTACTTC.

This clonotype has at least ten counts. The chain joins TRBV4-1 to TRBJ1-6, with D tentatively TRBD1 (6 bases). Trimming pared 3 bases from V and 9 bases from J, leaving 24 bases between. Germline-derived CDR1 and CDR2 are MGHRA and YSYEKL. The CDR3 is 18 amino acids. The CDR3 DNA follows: TGCGCCAGCAGCCAGACTATCTCAAACAGGGCCCCTAGTTCACCCCTCCACTTT. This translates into CASSQTISNRAPSSPLHF.